Reported below is one TCR beta chain. The data originate from a study of blood T cell repertoires in COVID-19. Original processing notes: The assay estimated nucleated cells by amplifying reference gene primers. The repertoire was sequenced with immunoSEQ multiplex PCR; TCRdb's copy has only in-frame clones and lacks some. V and J calls and clone size are given by that table; D and trimming were obtained from the DNA. The repertoire holds under 75,000 clones, with nearly 95% as singletons. The trim removed 1 base at V and 5 bases at J, leaving 3 bases unmatched. CDR1 SGDLS and CDR2 YYNGEE come from the germline V gene. The CDR3 is 15 residues long.

The V call is TRBV9, the J call TRBJ1-5; 10 bases are shared with TRBD1. Sequenced sample: peripheral blood. This TCR came from a man aged 45-65 years with active COVID-19. Written as DNA, the CDR3 is TGTGCCAGCAGCGTATCCGGACAGGGGGATCAGCCCCAGCATTTT. Translation: CASSVSGQGDQPQHF.